The 32 T cell receptor beta chains given below trace back to one sample, sequenced in a study of cytomegalovirus exposure and HLA in healthy donors. Assay: immunoSEQ multiplex PCR; the TCRdb copy retains only in-frame clones and omits some. The data show about 60,000 clones, more than 90% seen once. Sequenced sample: PBMCs. The receptors stem from a man aged 18 to 29 in good health and CMV-seronegative.

The chain uses TRBV2 and TRBJ2-3; 8 bases fit TRBD2. Trimming cost V 7 bases and J 5 bases; bases outside gene matches: 14. The length of the CDR3 is 16 residues. Looked up from germline, CDR1 is SNHLY and CDR2 is FYNNEI. CDR3 loop: CASMGREGGIGDTQYF. CDR3 coding DNA: TGTGCCAGCATGGGTCGGGAGGGGGGGATCGGAGATACGCAGTATTTT.

The chain couples TRBV28 to TRBJ1-5; no firm D call. Trimming took 3 bases from V and 4 from J, leaving 16 bases between them. Germline V gene data show CDR1 as MDHEN and CDR2 as SYDVKM. The CDR3 has 16 amino acids. CDR3 protein: CASSFLAYPSNQPQHF. Here the CDR3 DNA reads TGTGCCAGCAGTTTCTTGGCATATCCCTCGAATCAGCCCCAGCATTTT.

This clone was observed once. The chain combines TRBV11-3 with TRBJ2-3, with a possible D match to TRBD1 (6 bases). The CDR3 spans 16 residues. The V end was cut by 5 bases, the J end by 2 bases, with 17 bases between. Germline V CDR1 and CDR2: SGHNT, YENEEA. Here the CDR3 DNA reads TGTGCCAGCAGCCGAGCGACGGACAGTAACACAGATACGCAGTATTTT. Translating gives CASSRATDSNTDTQYF.

The chain joins TRBV5-4 to TRBJ2-3; tentatively, D is TRBD1 (6 bases). In germline, CDR1 is SGHNT, CDR2 YYREEE (reference sequence). CDR3 size: 14 residues. V lost 4 bases and J lost 2, with 11 bases in between. The CDR3 loop reads CASSDGQITDTQYF. The CDR3 DNA reads TGTGCCAGCAGCGATGGACAGATCACAGATACGCAGTATTTT.

The chain recombines TRBV6-5 with TRBJ1-5; D perhaps matches TRBD1 (5 bases). This CDR3 is 15 amino acids long. CDR1 MNHEY and CDR2 SVGAGI come from the germline V gene. V was trimmed by 7 bases and J by 2 bases, leaving 15 bases between them. The CDR3 DNA sequence: TGTGCCAGCAAGTCCAGCGGGGGGGGCAATCAGCCCCAGCATTTT. Protein sequence: CASKSSGGGNQPQHF.

The rearrangement uses TRBV6-1 and TRBJ1-2; 8 bases line up with TRBD1. The germline CDR1 and CDR2 sequences are MNHNS and SASEGT. Unmatched junction bases numbered 8, after V lost 6 bases and J lost 2 bases. CDR3 length: 15 amino acids. CDR3 residues: CASSERQGLNYGYTF. The CDR3 region has the DNA TGTGCCAGCAGCGAACGACAGGGGCTCAACTATGGCTACACCTTC.

The chain has TRBV5-1 and TRBJ2-1, with a possible D match to TRBD2 (6 bases). The CDR3 is 16 residues long. Trimming took off 2 bases at V and 8 bases at J, with 20 bases between the two ends. From germline, CDR1 is SGHRS and CDR2 YFSETQ. DNA for the CDR3: TGCGCCAGCAGCTTTTTTTGGGACTGGCGGGACCATGAGCAGTTCTTC. Protein sequence: CASSFFWDWRDHEQFF.

The CDR3 region is CASSPPTNWDTQYF. As DNA, the CDR3 is TGTGCCAGCTCACCGCCTACTAATTGGGATACGCAGTATTTT. The gene calls are TRBV18 and TRBJ2-3; D is ambiguous. This CDR3 has 14 residues. Deletions cut 3 bases from V and 6 bases from J, with 13 bases between. The germline CDR1 and CDR2 sequences are KGHSH and LQKENI.

This chain joins TRBV6-4 and TRBJ2-3; 8 nucleotides match TRBD2. CDR3 length equals 15 residues. Germline assignment: CDR1 MRHNA and CDR2 SNTAGT. V lost 3 bases and J lost 1; bases outside the gene matches: 3. The CDR3: CASSESSGRTDTQYF. The CDR3 nucleotides are TGTGCCAGCAGTGAATCTAGCGGGCGCACAGATACGCAGTATTTT.

This chain joins TRBV27 and TRBJ2-1; 7 bases are shared with TRBD1. J lost 4 bases, V lost 0 bases, and 6 bases had no gene match. CDR3 length: 16 residues. Germline CDR1 MNHEY, CDR2 SMNVEV (reference sequence). The CDR3 reads CASSLSTGDRYNEQFF. The CDR3 DNA reads as TGTGCCAGCAGTTTATCGACCGGGGACAGATACAATGAGCAGTTCTTC.

This clone was seen a handful of times. The chain joins TRBV28 to TRBJ2-7; TRBD2 aligns across 12 bases. The CDR3 runs 14 residues. V lost 4 bases, J lost 2 bases, and 0 bases stayed unmatched. CDR1 and CDR2 (germline): MDHEN, SYDVKM. The CDR3 sequence: CASSWTSGTYEQYF. CDR3 DNA sequence: TGTGCCAGCAGTTGGACTAGCGGGACCTACGAGCAGTACTTC.

The V and J genes are TRBV15 and TRBJ2-1; TRBD2 matches 8 bases. Looked up from germline, CDR1 is LNHNV and CDR2 is YYDKDF (reference sequence). The length of the CDR3 is 15 residues. After removal of 3 bases from V and 4 bases from J, the junction contained 5 bases not matched to a gene. The CDR3 spells CATSRDSGAYNEQFF. The CDR3 bases are TGTGCCACCAGCAGGGATAGCGGGGCATACAATGAGCAGTTCTTC.

This rearrangement joins TRBV6-5 to TRBJ2-1, with 7 bases identical to TRBD2. The CDR3 is 14 amino acids. After removal of 11 bases from V and 4 bases from J, the junction contained 11 bases not matched to a gene. Germline V lookup: CDR1 MNHEY, CDR2 SVGAGI. CDR3 protein: CADPATGGYNEQFF. DNA of the CDR3: TGTGCCGACCCGGCAACGGGAGGTTACAATGAGCAGTTCTTC.

The chain employs TRBV5-4 and TRBJ2-7; D is undetermined. This CDR3 has 15 residues. Germline CDR1 and CDR2: SGHNT and YYREEE (reference sequence). V was clipped by 1 base and J by 0 bases, with 11 bases between them. The CDR3 here is CASSLMMAGSYEQYF. CDR3 DNA: TGTGCCAGCAGCTTGATGATGGCTGGCTCCTACGAGCAGTACTTC. The variable domain in full, with the rest retrieved from reference TRBV5-4 and TRBJ2-7, is ETGVTQSPTHLIKTRGQQVTLRCSSQSGHNTVSWYQQALGQGPQFIFQYYREEENGRGNFPPRFSGLQFPNYSSELNVNALELDDSALYLCASSLMMAGSYEQYFGPGTRLTVT.

The rearrangement links TRBV27 to TRBJ2-7; 10 bases match TRBD2. CDR1 and CDR2 (germline): MNHEY, SMNVEV (reference sequence). The ends lost 0 bases at V and 4 bases at J; junction bases unmatched: 12. This CDR3 has 18 amino acids. CDR3 nucleotides: TGTGCCAGCAGTTTATCCTGGGGACTAGCGATTGAAGGGTACGAGCAGTACTTC. It specifies CASSLSWGLAIEGYEQYF.

The count of this clone is one. The CDR3 nucleotides are TGTGCCAGCACGAGAGGTGAAAAACTGTTTTTT. The encoded protein is CASTRGEKLFF. V is TRBV2 and J is TRBJ1-4; D unclear. The CDR3 totals 11 residues. In germline, CDR1 is SNHLY, CDR2 FYNNEI. V was clipped by 7 bases and J by 7 bases, with 7 bases between them.

This chain links TRBV6-5 with TRBJ2-7; 9 nucleotides align to TRBD1. CDR1 MNHEY and CDR2 SVGAGI come from the germline V gene. This CDR3 is 15 amino acids long. Trimming removed 6 bases from V and 0 bases from J; junction bases left unmatched: 6. The CDR3 loop reads CASRRDRVGSYEQYF. For the CDR3, the DNA is TGTGCCAGCAGACGGGACAGGGTAGGCTCCTACGAGCAGTACTTC.

V usage is TRBV2 and J usage is TRBJ2-3; 9 bases agree with TRBD2. V lost 7 bases to trimming and J lost 2 bases; unmatched junction nucleotides: 10. The CDR3 length is 16 residues. Germline lookup yields CDR1 SNHLY and CDR2 FYNNEI. As DNA, the CDR3 is TGTGCCAGCATGGGGCGGGAGGGCCCATTCACAGATACGCAGTATTTT. Its protein product is CASMGREGPFTDTQYF.

The genes are TRBV2 and TRBJ2-1; unclear D gene. Germline V gene lookup returns CDR1 SNHLY and CDR2 FYNNEI. Trimming pared 0 bases from V and 2 bases from J, leaving 8 bases between. The CDR3 has 15 amino acids. CDR3 amino acids: CASSEASQTYNEQFF. CDR3 nucleotides: TGTGCCAGCAGTGAAGCTTCCCAAACCTACAATGAGCAGTTCTTC.

The chain combines TRBV6-5 with TRBJ2-7, with D perhaps TRBD1 (6 bases). The germline V gene encodes CDR1 MNHEY and CDR2 SVGAGI. The CDR3 is 15 residues long. V gave up 0 bases and J gave up 2 bases, with 11 bases separating them. The CDR3 region has the DNA TGTGCCAGCAGTTACTCCTGGGACAACACCTACGAGCAGTACTTC. It encodes CASSYSWDNTYEQYF.

The chain carries TRBV19 and TRBJ1-1; 10 nucleotides agree with TRBD1. CDR3 size: 13 residues. Germline V gene data show CDR1 as LNHDA and CDR2 as SQIVND (reference sequence). Germline trimming cut 4 bases from V and 6 bases from J; bases unmatched to any gene: 2. The CDR3 protein is CASSRGTGAEAFF. CDR3 bases: TGTGCCAGTAGTAGGGGGACAGGGGCTGAAGCTTTCTTT.

The sample holds one count of this clone. The chain is built from TRBV27 and TRBJ2-3; D ambiguous. There are 13 residues in the CDR3. V lost 5 bases and J lost 13, with 19 bases in between. Germline V gene data show CDR1 as MNHEY and CDR2 as SMNVEV (reference sequence). The CDR3 loop reads CASSPYPYREEYF. The CDR3 bases are TGTGCCAGCAGTCCCTACCCCTACCGAGAGGAGTATTTT.

This clone was seen just once. The sample has other DNA sequences that encode this CDR3 too. CDR3 protein: CASSWDTSSYEQYF. The CDR3 bases are TGCGCCAGCAGCTGGGACACAAGCTCCTACGAGCAGTACTTC. This chain uses TRBV5-1 with TRBJ2-7; D possibly corresponds to TRBD1 (6 bases). This CDR3 has 14 residues. Trimming left V 3 bases short and J 0 bases short, with 10 bases between. Looked up from germline, CDR1 is SGHRS and CDR2 is YFSETQ.

This rearrangement joins TRBV5-1 to TRBJ2-3; 11 nucleotides agree with TRBD2. V shed 5 bases and J 3 bases; nucleotides not matched to a gene: 5. This CDR3 region has 15 residues. Germline V gene lookup returns CDR1 SGHRS and CDR2 YFSETQ. The CDR3 nucleotides are TGCGCCAGCAGACTAGCGGGAGTGGGAACAGATACGCAGTATTTT. As protein: CASRLAGVGTDTQYF.

The chain recombines TRBV29-1 with TRBJ2-1; the match to TRBD2 covers 9 bases. Looked up from germline, CDR1 is SQVTM and CDR2 is ANQGSEA. The CDR3 is 18 amino acids. The trim removed 7 bases at V and 0 bases at J, leaving 16 bases unmatched. CDR3 in amino acids: CSAIKGVAGVSSYNEQFF. The CDR3 region has the DNA TGCAGCGCGATAAAGGGGGTAGCGGGAGTTTCCTCCTACAATGAGCAGTTCTTC.

The V call is TRBV30, the J call TRBJ2-4, with D uncertain. V shed 0 bases and J shed 0 bases, with 15 bases lying between them. CDR3 length equals 17 residues. Germline loops: CDR1 GTSNPN, CDR2 SVGIG (reference sequence). This CDR3 is CAWSVQRVQQAKNIQYF. The CDR3, as DNA: TGTGCCTGGAGTGTACAACGAGTACAGCAAGCCAAAAACATTCAGTACTTC.

This chain joins TRBV29-1 and TRBJ2-5; TRBD2 matches 11 bases. Germline V CDR1 and CDR2: SQVTM, ANQGSEA. The J segment lost 2 bases and the V segment lost 8 bases, leaving 4 bases of the junction unmatched. The CDR3 runs 13 residues. CDR3 region: CSLRLAGQETQYF. DNA for the CDR3: TGCAGCCTCAGACTAGCGGGACAAGAGACCCAGTACTTC.

The V call is TRBV28, the J call TRBJ2-1, with 7 nucleotides matching TRBD1. The V gene end was trimmed by 5 bases and the J gene end by 0 bases; junction bases not matched to a gene: 4. CDR1 MDHEN and CDR2 SYDVKM come from the germline V gene. This CDR3 spans 15 amino acids. CDR3 residues: CASSPQGSSYNEQFF. CDR3 DNA sequence: TGTGCCAGCAGTCCACAGGGGAGCTCCTACAATGAGCAGTTCTTC.

The chain's CDR3 is CASSPPGLAGTKNIQYF. The DNA of the CDR3 is TGTGCCAGCAGCCCGCCGGGACTAGCGGGAACCAAAAACATTCAGTACTTC. V is TRBV7-2 and J is TRBJ2-4; 13 bases are shared with TRBD2. Trimming removed 5 bases from V and 2 bases from J; junction bases left unmatched: 6. Germline assignment: CDR1 SGHTA and CDR2 FQGNSA. This CDR3 is 17 amino acids long.

V is TRBV9 and J is TRBJ2-2; D might be TRBD2 (7 bases). Germline V CDR1 and CDR2: SGDLS, YYNGEE. Trimming shortened V by 3 bases and J by 4 bases, and 16 bases separated the two germline ends. The CDR3 consists of 16 residues. The CDR3 spells CASSERGGGSTGELFF. CDR3 sequence (DNA): TGTGCCAGCAGCGAGAGGGGGGGAGGTTCCACCGGGGAGCTGTTTTTT.

The chain couples TRBV28 to TRBJ2-2; 7 positions agree with TRBD1. The CDR3 is 15 residues long. Germline V gene lookup returns CDR1 MDHEN and CDR2 SYDVKM. V lost 8 bases, J lost 1 base, and 7 bases stayed unmatched. The CDR3 protein is CASSSGTENTGELFF. The DNA of the CDR3 is TGTGCCAGCTCTTCCGGGACAGAGAACACCGGGGAGCTGTTTTTT. The full variable domain, its missing parts supplied by reference TRBV28 and TRBJ2-2, is DVKVTQSSRYLVKRTGEKVFLECVQDMDHENMFWYRQDPGLGLRLIYFSYDVKMKEKGDIPEGYSVSREKKERFSLILESASTNQTSMYLCASSSGTENTGELFFGEGSRLTVL.

The chain recombines TRBV11-2 with TRBJ2-5; no clear D gene. Trimming left V 3 bases short and J 5 bases short, with 10 bases between. Germline lookup yields CDR1 SGHAT and CDR2 FQNNGV. The CDR3 loop spans 13 amino acids. The DNA of the CDR3 is TGTGCCAGCAGCTTGGTAGTGTGGGAGACCCAGTACTTC. Residues: CASSLVVWETQYF.